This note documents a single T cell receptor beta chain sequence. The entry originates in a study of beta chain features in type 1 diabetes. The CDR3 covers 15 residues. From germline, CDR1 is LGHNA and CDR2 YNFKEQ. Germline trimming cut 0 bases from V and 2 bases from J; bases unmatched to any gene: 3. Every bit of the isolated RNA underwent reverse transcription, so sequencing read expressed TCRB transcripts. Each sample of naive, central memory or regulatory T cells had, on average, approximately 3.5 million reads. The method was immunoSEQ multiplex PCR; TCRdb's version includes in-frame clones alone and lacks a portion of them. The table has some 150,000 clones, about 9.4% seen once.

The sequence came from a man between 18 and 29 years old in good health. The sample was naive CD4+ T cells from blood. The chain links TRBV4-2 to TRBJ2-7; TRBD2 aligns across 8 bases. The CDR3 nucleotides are TGTGCCAGCAGCCAAGATCGGGGGGGGGCCTACGAGCAGTACTTC. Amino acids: CASSQDRGGAYEQYF.